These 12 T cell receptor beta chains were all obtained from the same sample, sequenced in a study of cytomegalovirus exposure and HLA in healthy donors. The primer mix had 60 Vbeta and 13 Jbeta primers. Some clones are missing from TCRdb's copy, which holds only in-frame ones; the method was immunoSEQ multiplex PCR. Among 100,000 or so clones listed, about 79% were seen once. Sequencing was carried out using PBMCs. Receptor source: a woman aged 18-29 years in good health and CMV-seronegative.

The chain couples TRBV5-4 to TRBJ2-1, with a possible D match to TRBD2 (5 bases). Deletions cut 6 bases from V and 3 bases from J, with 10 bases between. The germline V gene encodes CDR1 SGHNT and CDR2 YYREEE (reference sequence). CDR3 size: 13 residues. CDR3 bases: TGTGCCAGCATGCGGGTGGGCTACAATGAGCAGTTCTTC. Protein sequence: CASMRVGYNEQFF.

The CDR3 protein is CASSQDPRSFYGYTF. In DNA form, the CDR3 reads TGCGCCAGCAGCCAAGATCCCCGGAGTTTCTATGGCTACACCTTC. This chain joins TRBV4-1 and TRBJ1-2; D gene uncertain. The CDR3 contains 15 residues. V lost 0 bases and J lost 4, with 12 bases in between. Looked up from germline, CDR1 is MGHRA and CDR2 is YSYEKL.

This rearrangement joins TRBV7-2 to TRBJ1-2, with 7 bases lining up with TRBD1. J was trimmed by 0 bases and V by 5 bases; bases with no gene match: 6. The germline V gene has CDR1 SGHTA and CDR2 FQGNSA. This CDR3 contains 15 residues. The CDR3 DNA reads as TGTGCCAGCAGCAATATCGGACAGGCTAACTATGGCTACACCTTC. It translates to CASSNIGQANYGYTF.

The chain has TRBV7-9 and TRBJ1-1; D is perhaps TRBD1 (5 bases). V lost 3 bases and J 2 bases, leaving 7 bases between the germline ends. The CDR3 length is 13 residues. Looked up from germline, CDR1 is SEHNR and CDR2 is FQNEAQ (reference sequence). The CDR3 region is CASSFQGNTEAFF. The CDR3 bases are TGTGCCAGCAGCTTCCAGGGAAACACTGAAGCTTTCTTT.

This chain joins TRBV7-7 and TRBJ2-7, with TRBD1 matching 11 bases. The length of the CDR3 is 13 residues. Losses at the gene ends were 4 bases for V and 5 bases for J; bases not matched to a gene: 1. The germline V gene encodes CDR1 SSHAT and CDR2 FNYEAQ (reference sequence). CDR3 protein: CASSWTGGDEQYF. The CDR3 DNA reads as TGTGCCAGCAGCTGGACAGGGGGCGACGAGCAGTACTTC.

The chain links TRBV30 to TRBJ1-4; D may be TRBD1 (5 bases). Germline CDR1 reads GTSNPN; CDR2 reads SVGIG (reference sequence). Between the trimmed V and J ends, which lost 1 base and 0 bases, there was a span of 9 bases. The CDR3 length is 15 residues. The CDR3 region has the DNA TGTGCCTGGAGTGGGGGGGGTTCAACTAATGAAAAACTGTTTTTT. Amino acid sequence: CAWSGGGSTNEKLFF.

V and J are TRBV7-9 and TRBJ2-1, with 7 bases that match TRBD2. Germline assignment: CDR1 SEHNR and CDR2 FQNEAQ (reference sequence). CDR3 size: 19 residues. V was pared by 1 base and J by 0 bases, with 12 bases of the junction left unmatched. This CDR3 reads CASSLVRLAVRSSYNEQFF. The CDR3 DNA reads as TGTGCCAGCAGCTTAGTTCGGCTAGCGGTAAGGAGCTCCTACAATGAGCAGTTCTTC.

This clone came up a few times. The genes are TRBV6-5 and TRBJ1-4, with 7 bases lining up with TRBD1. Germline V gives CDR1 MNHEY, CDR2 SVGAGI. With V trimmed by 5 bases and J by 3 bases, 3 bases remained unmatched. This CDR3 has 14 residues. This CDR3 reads CASSNQGANEKLFF. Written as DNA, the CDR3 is TGTGCCAGCAGTAACCAGGGGGCTAATGAAAAACTGTTTTTT.

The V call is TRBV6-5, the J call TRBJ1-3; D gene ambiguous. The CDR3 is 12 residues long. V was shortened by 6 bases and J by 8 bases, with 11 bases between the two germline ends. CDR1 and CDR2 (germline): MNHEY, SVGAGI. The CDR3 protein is CASSLFGDTIYF. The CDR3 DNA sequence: TGTGCCAGCAGCCTATTCGGGGACACCATATATTTT.

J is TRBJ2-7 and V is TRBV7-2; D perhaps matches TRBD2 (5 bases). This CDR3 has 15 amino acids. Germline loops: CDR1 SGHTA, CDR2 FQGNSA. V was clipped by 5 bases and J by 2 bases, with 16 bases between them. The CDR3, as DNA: TGTGCCAGCAGCCTTGGTGTCGGGGTCCCCTACGAGCAGTACTTC. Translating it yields CASSLGVGVPYEQYF. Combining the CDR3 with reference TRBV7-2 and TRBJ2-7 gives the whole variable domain GAGVSQSPSNKVTEKGKDVELRCDPISGHTALYWYRQSLGQGLEFLIYFQGNSAPDKSGLPSDRFSAERTGGSVSTLTIQRTQQEDSAVYLCASSLGVGVPYEQYFGPGTRLTVT.

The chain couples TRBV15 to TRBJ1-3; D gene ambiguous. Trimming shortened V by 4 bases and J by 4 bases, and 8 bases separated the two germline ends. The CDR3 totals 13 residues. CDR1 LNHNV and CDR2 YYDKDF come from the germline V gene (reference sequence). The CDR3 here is CATSKTKGNTIYF. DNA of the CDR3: TGTGCCACCAGCAAAACAAAAGGAAACACCATATATTTT. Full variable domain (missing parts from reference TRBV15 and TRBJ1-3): DAMVIQNPRYQVTQFGKPVTLSCSQTLNHNVMYWYQQKSSQAPKLLFHYYDKDFNNEADTPDNFQSRRPNTSFCFLDIRSPGLGDTAMYLCATSKTKGNTIYFGEGSWLTVV.

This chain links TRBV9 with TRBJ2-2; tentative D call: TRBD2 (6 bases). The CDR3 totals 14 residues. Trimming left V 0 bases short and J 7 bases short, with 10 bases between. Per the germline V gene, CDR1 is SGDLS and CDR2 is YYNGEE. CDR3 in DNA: TGTGCCAGCAGCGTAGGAGGGCGGGGCGGGGAGCTGTTTTTT. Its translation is CASSVGGRGGELFF.